The rows below give T cell receptor beta chains drawn from one sample of a study of chemoradiotherapy in HPV16-positive cancers. Profiled with immunoSEQ multiplex PCR; TCRdb holds only in-frame clones, not every one. The sample includes around 23,000 clones, 80% to 90% of them seen just once. Here the sequenced sample was blood, taken from a patient who underwent chemoradiotherapy. These receptors all come from a human donor with HPV-associated anogenital cancer. Each CDR3 is given with its conserved first and last residue. The D gene is left open where the match is weak. The size entry is marked missing in some rows and otherwise reads once, few, many or a size class.

-,14,-,TRBJ1-2,TRBV6-1,CASSQGRAFYGYTF,TGTGCCAGCAGCCAAGGGAGGGCCTTCTATGGCTACACCTTC
TRBD1,16,-,TRBJ2-7,TRBV14,CASSQDLTGGVYEQYF,TGTGCCAGCAGCCAAGATCTTACAGGGGGCGTCTACGAGCAGTACTTC
-,20,-,TRBJ2-5,TRBV4-1,CASSQMEPGPRPLQQETQYF,TGCGCCAGCAGCCAAATGGAACCGGGACCGAGGCCATTACAGCAAGAGACCCAGTACTTC
TRBD1,15,-,TRBJ1-5,TRBV10-3,CAISEVGQGDQPQHF,TGTGCCATCAGTGAAGTAGGACAGGGCGATCAGCCCCAGCATTTT
-,14,-,TRBJ1-5,TRBV5-1,CASSLDRGGQPQHF,TGCGCCAGCAGCTTGGATCGGGGCGGTCAGCCCCAGCATTTT
-,12,few,TRBJ2-2,TRBV11-2,CASKVNTGELFF,TGTGCCAGCAAGGTGAACACCGGGGAGCTGTTTTTT
-,13,-,TRBJ1-2,TRBV18,CASSPPGRSGYTF,TGTGCCAGCTCACCTCCGGGACGTTCGGGCTACACCTTC
TRBD1,14,-,TRBJ2-7,TRBV19,CASSIGEGQGVQYF,TGTGCCAGTAGTATAGGAGAAGGACAGGGTGTGCAGTACTTC
-,15,once,TRBJ1-5,TRBV19,CASSPRGSPNQPQHF,TGTGCCAGTAGTCCTCGGGGCAGCCCCAATCAGCCCCAGCATTTT
TRBD1,15,-,TRBJ1-2,TRBV5-1,CASSKDPGTGMGNTF,TGCGCCAGCAGTAAGGACCCGGGGACAGGGATGGGTAACACCTTC
-,16,-,TRBJ2-5,TRBV2,CASRPGLDGGEETQYF,TGTGCCAGCAGACCGGGACTCGATGGTGGCGAAGAGACCCAGTACTTC
TRBD1,16,few,TRBJ1-2,TRBV4-2,CASTAEPLDRDYGYTF,TGTGCCAGCACCGCGGAACCTCTGGACAGGGACTATGGCTACACCTTC
TRBD2,15,-,TRBJ2-5,TRBV9,CASSVASGGQETQYF,TGTGCCAGCAGCGTGGCTAGCGGGGGTCAAGAGACCCAGTACTTC
-,13,-,TRBJ1-1,TRBV5-1,CASSQGLDTEAFF,TGCGCCAGCAGTCAGGGTCTGGACACTGAAGCTTTCTTT
-,15,-,TRBJ2-2,TRBV28,CASSRTSLNTGELFF,TGTGCCAGCAGCCGTACCAGCTTAAACACCGGGGAGCTGTTTTTT
-,14,-,TRBJ1-1,TRBV6-4,CASSGSPGNTEAFF,TGTGCCAGCAGTGGGTCACCAGGGAACACTGAAGCTTTCTTT
-,12,-,TRBJ2-3,TRBV5-1,CASSLESDTQYF,TGCGCCAGCAGCTTGGAGTCAGATACGCAGTATTTT
-,15,-,TRBJ2-1,TRBV11-3,CASSLEAQGYNEQFF,TGTGCCAGCAGCTTAGAGGCGCAGGGCTACAATGAGCAGTTCTTC
-,14,once,TRBJ1-1,TRBV6-6,CASTLSELGTEAFF,TGTGCCAGCACCCTCAGTGAATTGGGCACTGAAGCTTTCTTT
-,13,-,TRBJ1-2,TRBV10-3,CAISDTKRYGYTF,TGTGCCATCAGTGATACCAAGCGTTATGGCTACACCTTC
-,15,-,TRBJ2-1,TRBV28,CASSSPGAGSHEQFF,TGTGCCAGCAGCTCACCCGGGGCAGGGAGCCATGAGCAGTTCTTC
-,17,-,TRBJ2-4,TRBV6-1,CASSEAITVHGKNIQYF,TGTGCCAGCAGTGAAGCGATAACAGTCCACGGCAAAAACATTCAGTACTTC
-,13,-,TRBJ2-1,TRBV11-3,CASSSSPTGIKFF,TGTGCCAGCAGCTCCTCACCTACAGGGATAAAGTTCTTC
TRBD1,18,-,TRBJ2-6,TRBV18,CASSPSTATGIGANVLTF,TGTGCCAGCTCACCCTCTACCGCGACAGGGATCGGGGCCAACGTCCTGACTTTC
TRBD1,15,-,TRBJ2-7,TRBV2,CASSVEQGISYEQYF,TGTGCCAGCAGTGTTGAACAGGGGATCTCCTACGAGCAGTACTTC
TRBD1,15,-,TRBJ1-2,TRBV9,CASSVGGQGHYGYTF,TGTGCCAGCAGCGTAGGGGGACAGGGGCACTATGGCTACACCTTC
-,16,-,TRBJ2-1,TRBV7-9,CASSSGTSGSYNEQFF,TGTGCCAGCAGCTCCGGGACTTCGGGATCCTACAATGAGCAGTTCTTC
TRBD1,14,-,TRBJ1-5,TRBV2,CATSGQGLNQPQHF,TGTGCCACGTCGGGACAGGGCTTAAATCAGCCCCAGCATTTT